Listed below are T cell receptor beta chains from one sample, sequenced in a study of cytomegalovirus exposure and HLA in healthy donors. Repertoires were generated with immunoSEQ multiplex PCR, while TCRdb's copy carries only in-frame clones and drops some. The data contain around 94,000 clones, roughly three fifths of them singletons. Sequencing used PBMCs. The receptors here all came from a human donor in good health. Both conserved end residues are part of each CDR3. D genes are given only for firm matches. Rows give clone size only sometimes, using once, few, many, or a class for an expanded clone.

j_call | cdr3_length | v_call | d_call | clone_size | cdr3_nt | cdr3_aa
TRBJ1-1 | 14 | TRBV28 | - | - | TGTGCCAGCAGTTTAGAGCGGCTGAACACTGAAGCTTTCTTT | CASSLERLNTEAFF
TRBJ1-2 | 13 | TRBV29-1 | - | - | TGCAGCGTTGAAGTAGCAGGGTTCTATGGCTACACCTTC | CSVEVAGFYGYTF
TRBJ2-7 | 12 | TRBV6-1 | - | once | TGTGCCAGCAGTGAACAGGGATACGAGCAGTACTTC | CASSEQGYEQYF
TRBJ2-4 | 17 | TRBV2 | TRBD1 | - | TGTGCCAGCAGGGCTACAGGGGGCGAGTCAGCCAAAAACATTCAGTACTTC | CASRATGGESAKNIQYF
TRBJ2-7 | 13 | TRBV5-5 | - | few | TGTGCCAGCAGCTTCGGCGGAACCAACGAGCAGTACTTC | CASSFGGTNEQYF
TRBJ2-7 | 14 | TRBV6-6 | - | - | TGTGCCAGCAGTTACGGGCCAGGCGTCGACGAGCAGTACTTC | CASSYGPGVDEQYF
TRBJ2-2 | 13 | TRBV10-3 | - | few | TGTGCCACGCTAGGGGGGAACACCGGGGAGCTGTTTTTT | CATLGGNTGELFF
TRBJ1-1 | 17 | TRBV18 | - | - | TGTGCCAGCTCACCACCGGGCAGGGGCGCGGGGAACACTGAAGCTTTCTTT | CASSPPGRGAGNTEAFF
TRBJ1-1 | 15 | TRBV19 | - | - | TGTGCCAGTAGTAAGGTAGGGGCTCAGAACACTGAAGCTTTCTTT | CASSKVGAQNTEAFF
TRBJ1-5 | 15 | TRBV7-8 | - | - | TGTGCCAGCAGCTTTTACGATGGGGGGAATCAGCCCCAGCATTTT | CASSFYDGGNQPQHF
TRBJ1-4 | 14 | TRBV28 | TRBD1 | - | TGTGCCAGCAGTTTGACAGGGACTAATGAAAAACTGTTTTTT | CASSLTGTNEKLFF
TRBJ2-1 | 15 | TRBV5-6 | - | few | TGTGCCAGCAGCTTGGTTAGCCTCACCTACAATGAGCAGTTCTTC | CASSLVSLTYNEQFF
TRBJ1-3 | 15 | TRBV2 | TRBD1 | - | TGTGCCAGCAGTGAGGGGACAGGGATTGGAAACACCATATACTTT | CASSEGTGIGNTIYF
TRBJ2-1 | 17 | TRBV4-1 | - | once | TGCGCCAGCAGCCAAGAGGGTCGGGGGTTCGCCTACAATGAGCAGTTCTTC | CASSQEGRGFAYNEQFF
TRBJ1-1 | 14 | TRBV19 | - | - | TGTGCCAGTACCCGGAGGATTATGAACACTGAAGCTTTCTTT | CASTRRIMNTEAFF
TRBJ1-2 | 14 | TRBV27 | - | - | TGTGCCAGCAGTTTCGTCGGCGGAAACTATGGCTACACCTTC | CASSFVGGNYGYTF
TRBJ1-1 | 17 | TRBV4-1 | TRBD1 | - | TGCGCCAGCAGCCCCCTTATGATAGGACAGGGAGTGACTGAAGCTTTCTTT | CASSPLMIGQGVTEAFF
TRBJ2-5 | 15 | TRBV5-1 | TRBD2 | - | TGCGCCAGCAGCTCTTACTCGGGAGGACGGGAGACCCAGTACTTC | CASSSYSGGRETQYF
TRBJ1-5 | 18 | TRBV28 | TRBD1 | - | TGTGCCAGCAGTCCCTCATCCCAGGACAGGGGCTTGAATCAGCCCCAGCATTTT | CASSPSSQDRGLNQPQHF
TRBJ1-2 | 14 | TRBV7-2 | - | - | TGTGCCAGCAGCACGAGGGGGACCGGTCTAGGCTACACCTTC | CASSTRGTGLGYTF
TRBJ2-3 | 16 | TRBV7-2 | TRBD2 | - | TGTGCCAGCAGCTTGTATAGCGGGAGGAGGGTGGATACGCAGTATTTT | CASSLYSGRRVDTQYF
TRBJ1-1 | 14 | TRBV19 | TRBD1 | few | TGTGCCAGTAGTATAGTTCAGGGGGCAACTGAAGCTTTCTTT | CASSIVQGATEAFF